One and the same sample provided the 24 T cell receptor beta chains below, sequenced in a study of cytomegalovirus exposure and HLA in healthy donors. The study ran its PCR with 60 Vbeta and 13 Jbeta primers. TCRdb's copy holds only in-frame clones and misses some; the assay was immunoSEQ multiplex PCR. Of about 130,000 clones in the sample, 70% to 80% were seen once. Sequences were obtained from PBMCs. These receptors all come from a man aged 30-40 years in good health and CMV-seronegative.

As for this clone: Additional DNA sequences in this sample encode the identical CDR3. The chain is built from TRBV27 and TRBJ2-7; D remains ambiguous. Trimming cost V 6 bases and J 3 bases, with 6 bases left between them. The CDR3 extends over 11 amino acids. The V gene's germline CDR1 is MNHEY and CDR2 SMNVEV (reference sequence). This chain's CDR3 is CASSSGYEQYF. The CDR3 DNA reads TGTGCCAGCAGCTCGGGCTACGAGCAGTACTTC.

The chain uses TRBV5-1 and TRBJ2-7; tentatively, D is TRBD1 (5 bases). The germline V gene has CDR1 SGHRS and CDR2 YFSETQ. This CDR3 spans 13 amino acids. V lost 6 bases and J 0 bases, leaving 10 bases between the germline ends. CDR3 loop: CASKTDRSYEQYF. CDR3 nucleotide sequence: TGCGCCAGCAAGACAGACCGCTCCTACGAGCAGTACTTC. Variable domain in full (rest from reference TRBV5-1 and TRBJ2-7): KAGVTQTPRYLIKTRGQQVTLSCSPISGHRSVSWYQQTPGQGLQFLFEYFSETQRNKGNFPGRFSGRQFSNSRSEMNVSTLELGDSALYLCASKTDRSYEQYFGPGTRLTVT.

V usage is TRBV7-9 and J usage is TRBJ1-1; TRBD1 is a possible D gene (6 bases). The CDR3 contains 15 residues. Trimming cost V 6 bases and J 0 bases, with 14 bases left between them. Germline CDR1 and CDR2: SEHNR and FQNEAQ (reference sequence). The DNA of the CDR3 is TGTGCCAGCAGTCCCGGGGGGGCCATGAACACTGAAGCTTTCTTT. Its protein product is CASSPGGAMNTEAFF.

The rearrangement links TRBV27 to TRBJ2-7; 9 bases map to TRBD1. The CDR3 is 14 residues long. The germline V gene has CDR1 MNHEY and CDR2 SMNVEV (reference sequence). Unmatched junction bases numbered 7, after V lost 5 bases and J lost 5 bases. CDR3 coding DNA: TGTGCCAGCAGTCCCGGGACAGGGTACCACGAGCAGTACTTC. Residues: CASSPGTGYHEQYF.

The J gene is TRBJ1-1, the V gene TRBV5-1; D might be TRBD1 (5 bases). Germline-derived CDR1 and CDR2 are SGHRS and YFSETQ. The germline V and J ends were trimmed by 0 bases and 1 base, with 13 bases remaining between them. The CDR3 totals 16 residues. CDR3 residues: CASSLDPRTTNTEAFF. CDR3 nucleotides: TGCGCCAGCAGCTTGGATCCCCGGACAACGAACACTGAAGCTTTCTTT.

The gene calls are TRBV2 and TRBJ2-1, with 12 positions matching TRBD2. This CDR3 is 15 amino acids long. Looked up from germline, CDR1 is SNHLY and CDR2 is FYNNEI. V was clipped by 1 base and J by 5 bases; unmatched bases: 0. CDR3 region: CASSEGTSGNNEQFF. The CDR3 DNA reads TGTGCCAGCAGTGAAGGGACTAGCGGGAACAATGAGCAGTTCTTC.

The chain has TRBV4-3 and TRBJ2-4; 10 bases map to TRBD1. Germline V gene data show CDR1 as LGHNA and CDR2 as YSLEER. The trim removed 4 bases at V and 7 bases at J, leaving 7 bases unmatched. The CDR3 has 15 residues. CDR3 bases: TGCGCCAGCAGCCCCCGGGACAGGGGATCGAACATTCAGTACTTC. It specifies CASSPRDRGSNIQYF.

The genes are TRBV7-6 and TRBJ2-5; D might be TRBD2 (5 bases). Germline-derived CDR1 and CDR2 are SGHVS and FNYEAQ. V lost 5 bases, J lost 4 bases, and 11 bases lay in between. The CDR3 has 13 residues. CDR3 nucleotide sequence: TGTGCCAGCAGCCCAACTAGAGCAGAGACCCAGTACTTC. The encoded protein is CASSPTRAETQYF.

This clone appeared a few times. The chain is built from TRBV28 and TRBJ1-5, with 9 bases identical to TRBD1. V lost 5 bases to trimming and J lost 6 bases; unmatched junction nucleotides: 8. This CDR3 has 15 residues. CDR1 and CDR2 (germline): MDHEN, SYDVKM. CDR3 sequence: CASSQSGTGFQPQHF. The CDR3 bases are TGTGCCAGCAGTCAGTCCGGGACAGGGTTTCAGCCCCAGCATTTT.

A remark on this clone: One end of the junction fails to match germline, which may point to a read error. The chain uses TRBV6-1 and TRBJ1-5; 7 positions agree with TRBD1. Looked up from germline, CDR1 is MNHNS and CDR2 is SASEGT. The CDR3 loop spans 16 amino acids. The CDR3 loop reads CASSQAQGGSNQPQHF. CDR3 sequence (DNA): TGTGCCAGCAGTCAAGCTCAGGGGGGTAGCAATCAGCCCCAGCATTTT.

CDR3 nucleotide sequence: TGTGCCAGTAGGGGACTAGCGGGTGGGACCCAGTACTTC. It is translated as CASRGLAGGTQYF. The chain is built from TRBV19 and TRBJ2-5; 12 nucleotides agree with TRBD2. The CDR3 consists of 13 residues. With 6 bases clipped from V and 7 bases from J, the junction kept 3 bases outside the gene matches. The germline CDR1 and CDR2 sequences are LNHDA and SQIVND (reference sequence).

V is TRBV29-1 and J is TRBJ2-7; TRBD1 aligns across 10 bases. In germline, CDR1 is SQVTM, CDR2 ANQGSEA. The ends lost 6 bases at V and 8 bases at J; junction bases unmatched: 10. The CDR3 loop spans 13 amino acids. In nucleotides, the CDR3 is TGCAGCGTCGCGGGACAGGGGAGAGGAAAGCAGTACTTC. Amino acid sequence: CSVAGQGRGKQYF.

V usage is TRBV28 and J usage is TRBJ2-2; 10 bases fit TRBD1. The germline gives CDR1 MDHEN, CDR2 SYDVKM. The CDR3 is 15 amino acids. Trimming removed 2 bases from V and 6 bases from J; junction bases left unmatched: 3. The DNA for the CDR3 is TGTGCCAGCAGTTTAGGACAGGGGGGCCCCGGGGAGCTGTTTTTT. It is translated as CASSLGQGGPGELFF.

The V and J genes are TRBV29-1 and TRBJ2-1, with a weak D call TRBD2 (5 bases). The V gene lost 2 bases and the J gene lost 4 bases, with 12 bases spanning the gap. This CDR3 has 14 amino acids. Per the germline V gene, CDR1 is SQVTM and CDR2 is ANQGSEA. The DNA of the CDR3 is TGCAGCGTTGAACTCCCCACGGGGTACAATGAGCAGTTCTTC. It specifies CSVELPTGYNEQFF.

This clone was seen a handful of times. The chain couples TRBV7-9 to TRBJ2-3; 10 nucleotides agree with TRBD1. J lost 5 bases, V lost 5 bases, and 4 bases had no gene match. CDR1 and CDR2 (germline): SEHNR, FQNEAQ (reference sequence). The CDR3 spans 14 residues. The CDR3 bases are TGTGCCAGCAGCCTGACAGGGGGCGTAGATACGCAGTATTTT. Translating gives CASSLTGGVDTQYF.

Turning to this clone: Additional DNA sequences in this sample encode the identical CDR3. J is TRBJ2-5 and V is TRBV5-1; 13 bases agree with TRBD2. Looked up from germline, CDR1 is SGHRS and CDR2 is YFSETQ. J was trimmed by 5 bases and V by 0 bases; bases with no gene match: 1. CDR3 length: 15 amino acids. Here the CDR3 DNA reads TGCGCCAGCAGCTTGGGACTAGCGGGGGGTGAGACCCAGTACTTC. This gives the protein CASSLGLAGGETQYF.

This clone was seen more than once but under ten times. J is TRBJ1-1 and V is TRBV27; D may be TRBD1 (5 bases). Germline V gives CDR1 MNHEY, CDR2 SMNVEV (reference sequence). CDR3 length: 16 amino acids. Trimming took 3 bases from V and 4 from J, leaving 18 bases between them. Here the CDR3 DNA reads TGTGCCAGCAGTTTCGTGGGCTTTGGTAGGGGCACTGAAGCTTTCTTT. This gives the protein CASSFVGFGRGTEAFF.

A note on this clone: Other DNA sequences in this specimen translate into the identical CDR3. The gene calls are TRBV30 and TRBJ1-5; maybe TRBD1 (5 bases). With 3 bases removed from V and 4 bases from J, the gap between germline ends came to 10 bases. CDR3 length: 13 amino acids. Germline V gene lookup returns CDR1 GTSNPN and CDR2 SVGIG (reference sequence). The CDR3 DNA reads TGTGCCTGGAGCGGCGGGGGTAATCAGCCCCAGCATTTT. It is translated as CAWSGGGNQPQHF.

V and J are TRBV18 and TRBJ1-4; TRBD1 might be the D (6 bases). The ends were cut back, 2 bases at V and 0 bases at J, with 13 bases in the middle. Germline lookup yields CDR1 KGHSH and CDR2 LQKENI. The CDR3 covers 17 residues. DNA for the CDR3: TGTGCCAGCTCACCATCTACAGGGTTTGCAACTAATGAAAAACTGTTTTTT. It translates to CASSPSTGFATNEKLFF.

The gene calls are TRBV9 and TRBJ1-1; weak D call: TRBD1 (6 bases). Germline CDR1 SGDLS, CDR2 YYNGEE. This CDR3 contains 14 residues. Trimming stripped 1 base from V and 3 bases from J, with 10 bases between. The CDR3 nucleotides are TGTGCCAGCAGCGTAACATCAGGGGACACTGAAGCTTTCTTT. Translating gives CASSVTSGDTEAFF.

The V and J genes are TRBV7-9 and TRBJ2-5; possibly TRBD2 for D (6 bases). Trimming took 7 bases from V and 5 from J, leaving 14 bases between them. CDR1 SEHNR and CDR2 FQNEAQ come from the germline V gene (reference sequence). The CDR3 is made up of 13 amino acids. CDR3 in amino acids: CASIPPGGETQYF. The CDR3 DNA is TGTGCCAGCATCCCCCCCGGGGGTGAGACCCAGTACTTC.

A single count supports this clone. CDR3 sequence: CAISERKAGVNYEQYF. In DNA form, the CDR3 reads TGTGCCATCAGTGAGCGGAAAGCGGGAGTGAACTACGAGCAGTACTTC. This rearrangement joins TRBV10-3 to TRBJ2-7, with 8 nucleotides matching TRBD2. The CDR3 runs 16 residues. Germline trimming cut 2 bases from V and 3 bases from J; bases unmatched to any gene: 9. Germline V gives CDR1 ENHRY, CDR2 SYGVKD.

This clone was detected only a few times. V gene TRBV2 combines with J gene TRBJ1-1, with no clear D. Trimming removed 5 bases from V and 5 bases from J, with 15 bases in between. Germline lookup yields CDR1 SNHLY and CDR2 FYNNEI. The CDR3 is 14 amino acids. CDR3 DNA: TGTGCCAGCAGTAGGGAGGGAAGACGAACTGAAGCTTTCTTT. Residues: CASSREGRRTEAFF.

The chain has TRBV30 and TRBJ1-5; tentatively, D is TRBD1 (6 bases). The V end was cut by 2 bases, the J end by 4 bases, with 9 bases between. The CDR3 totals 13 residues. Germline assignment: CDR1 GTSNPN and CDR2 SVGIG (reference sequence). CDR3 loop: CAWSQDSNQPQHF. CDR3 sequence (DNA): TGTGCCTGGAGTCAGGACAGTAATCAGCCCCAGCATTTT.